Given below is one T cell receptor beta chain in context. The antigen this receptor binds is unknown. Within one base of it there is no much larger clone, and no base qualities were kept. The data are from a study of T cell changes during pregnancy in multiple sclerosis (dated by TCRdb to about 2019). Turning to the overall study: The study looked at changes in the T cell repertoire across pregnancy in women with multiple sclerosis.

Trimming leaves V shorter by 3 bases and J shorter by 6 bases, with the junction holding 7 bases beyond the gene matches. From its cysteine to its phenylalanine, the CDR3 spans 15 amino acids. Only the CDR3 region is kept as DNA, spanning 45 bases read in frame from base 1. The germline V gene sets CDR1 to SGHTA and CDR2 to FQGTGA. The library was generated by the immunoSEQ multiplex PCR assay. Drawn from immuneACCESS, this table holds only the in-frame rearrangements with V and J called that TCRdb kept. Clones are partly lost; checked studies trace under half to an unresolved V gene and leave the rest unexplained. The sample profile shows some 61,000 clones; about 90% of them were found once. Together, the top ten hold 0.86% of the sample.

The rearrangement joined TRBV7-3 to TRBJ2-2, with 7 bases in between that match TRBD1. The TCR comes from a female donor with multiple sclerosis, enrolled in a pregnancy study. This specimen consisted of peripheral blood, obtained in the second trimester of pregnancy. The CDR3 corresponds to CASSLGTAGPGELFF. The sequenced DNA is TGTGCCAGCAGCTTGGGGACAGCCGGGCCCGGGGAGCTGTTTTTT.